Listed below are T cell receptor beta chains from one sample, sequenced in a study of CD8 T cells in Susac syndrome. From the immunoSEQ multiplex PCR reads, TCRdb called clonotypes with MiXCR, one entry per CDR3 protein. The sample holds 150,000 to 200,000 distinct CDR3 sequences, just under 95% seen once. The sample consisted of CD4+ T cells from PBMCs. The source of these receptors is a human donor with Susac syndrome. The CDR3 runs from the conserved cysteine through the conserved F or W. A D gene is named only where the DNA matches it firmly. Only part of the rows carry a size: once, few, many, or a class if the clone is expanded.

cdr3_aa,clone_size,d_call,j_call,v_call
CATSRDYKGFPYGYTF,-,-,TRBJ1-2,TRBV15
CAWSVRVYGYTF,-,-,TRBJ1-2,TRBV30
CASSQNLADRGEQYF,-,-,TRBJ2-7,TRBV3-1
CASQGTASTDTQYF,once,TRBD1,TRBJ2-3,TRBV27
CASSLGTSGTDTQYF,-,TRBD2,TRBJ2-3,TRBV12-3/TRBV12-4
CAWSVGGAKQYF,-,-,TRBJ2-7,TRBV30
CSVGRGGNYEQYF,-,-,TRBJ2-7,TRBV29-1
CASSPTSSDTEAFF,-,-,TRBJ1-1,TRBV7-9
CASSYSGGGAGETQYF,-,TRBD2,TRBJ2-5,TRBV6-6
CATSRDRGQETQYF,-,TRBD1,TRBJ2-5,TRBV15
CASSSGQLGTGELFF,-,TRBD1,TRBJ2-2,TRBV2
CASSMTVLGNEQFF,-,-,TRBJ2-1,TRBV19
CASNQDRGLGEQFF,-,TRBD1,TRBJ2-1,TRBV7-8
CATSRALAGVDTGELFF,-,TRBD2,TRBJ2-2,TRBV15
CASSPGTVLNQPQHF,-,TRBD1,TRBJ1-5,TRBV28
CASSPTRDSPLHF,-,-,TRBJ1-6,TRBV11-2
CASSPSQGGQPQHF,-,TRBD1,TRBJ1-5,TRBV4-2
CSALRTGNNEKLFF,-,TRBD1,TRBJ1-4,TRBV20-1
CASGPGWVRGAKNIQYF,-,-,TRBJ2-4,TRBV7-9
CATSRVRGNTEAFF,-,-,TRBJ1-1,TRBV15
CASSLAMGVTEAFF,-,-,TRBJ1-1,TRBV7-9
CSARPINQGRRATSTDTQYF,-,-,TRBJ2-3,TRBV20-1
CASSLVGSGAPTDTQYF,once,TRBD2,TRBJ2-3,TRBV5-1
CASSLTGTANTEAFF,-,-,TRBJ1-1,TRBV5-1